The clone carrying this TCR beta chain was detected ten times or more. TCRdb reprocessed the RACE reads via MiXCR and lists one record per CDR3 protein. Of approximately 30,000 distinct CDR3 sequences listed, 5% to 6.5% are singletons. The CDR3 sequence is 15 residues long. Trimming left V 1 base short and J 4 bases short, with 14 bases between. From germline, CDR1 is SGHVS and CDR2 FQNEAQ. The sample is drawn from a study of human T cells and chemical hapten exposure. Time point indicated: patch test 3, about 24 weeks after DPC sensitization. Treatment described: therapeutic diphenylcyclopropenone sensitization with weekly scalp DPC.

The sample consisted of whole blood, taken in connection with sensitization to the hapten diphenylcyclopropenone (DPC). The rearrangement links TRBV7-8 to TRBJ2-7; D gene unclear. The sequence came from a man between 25 and 39 years old with alopecia areata. Some clones in this sample may be carry-over from other donors' samples. The CDR3 bases are TGTGCCAGCAGCTTAGGGCCCGCAGGAAGGTACGAGCAGTACTTC. Amino acid sequence: CASSLGPAGRYEQYF.